These 25 T cell receptor beta chains were sequenced from one sample in a study of T cells in Graves' hyperthyroidism and ophthalmopathy. Amplified regions were TCR beta CDR3 sequences from RNA transcripts. The HTBI set primed first-round TCR CDR3 RT-PCR. One entry per CDR3 protein results from TCRdb running MiXCR on the multiplex PCR reads. The table has 300,000 to 450,000 distinct CDR3 sequences, roughly 25% seen once. Sequences were obtained from blood. Source of these receptors: a middle-aged man with Graves' hyperthyroidism.

A few counts support this clonotype. The rearrangement links TRBV7-9 to TRBJ1-4; 8 positions match TRBD1. Germline CDR1 SEHNR, CDR2 FQNEAQ (reference sequence). V trimming: 6 bases; J trimming: 7 bases; junction bases outside the gene matches: 7. The CDR3 has 14 residues. This CDR3 reads CASSRGTGIEKLFF. The CDR3 region has the DNA TGTGCCAGCAGTCGAGGGACAGGTATTGAAAAACTGTTTTTT.

This chain connects TRBV5-1 to TRBJ2-3, with 8 bases that match TRBD2. This CDR3 is 18 amino acids long. V lost 4 bases, J lost 4 bases, and 17 bases stayed unmatched. Germline CDR1 SGHRS, CDR2 YFSETQ. The CDR3 loop is CASSPPASGSDHPDTQYF. The CDR3 DNA sequence: TGCGCCAGCAGCCCCCCGGCTAGCGGGTCCGACCACCCAGATACGCAGTATTTT.

Only a few counts were recorded for this clonotype. The V call is TRBV2, the J call TRBJ2-1; TRBD2 matches 7 bases. This CDR3 contains 15 residues. Losses at the gene ends were 2 bases for V and 0 bases for J; bases not matched to a gene: 1. Per the germline V gene, CDR1 is SNHLY and CDR2 is FYNNEI. CDR3 sequence reads: CASSELAASYNEQFF. In DNA form, the CDR3 reads TGTGCCAGCAGTGAACTAGCGGCCTCCTACAATGAGCAGTTCTTC.

This clonotype was counted a few times. This rearrangement joins TRBV11-3 to TRBJ2-5; the D gene is possibly TRBD2 (5 bases). Germline V gene lookup returns CDR1 SGHNT and CDR2 YENEEA. V shed 5 bases and J shed 3 bases, with 10 bases lying between them. This CDR3 contains 13 residues. The CDR3 coding sequence is TGTGCCAGCAGCGTTGGGAGTAAAGAGACCCAGTACTTC. This gives the protein CASSVGSKETQYF. Full variable domain (outside the CDR3, taken from reference TRBV11-3 and TRBJ2-5): EAGVVQSPRYKIIEKKQPVAFWCNPISGHNTLYWYLQNLGQGPELLIRYENEEAVDDSQLPKDRFSAERLKGVDSTLKIQPAELGDSAVYLCASSVGSKETQYFGPGTRLLVL.

This clonotype was seen a handful of times. The chain couples TRBV24-1 to TRBJ2-7; D might be TRBD1 (6 bases). V lost 4 bases, J lost 5 bases, and 11 bases lay in between. The CDR3 consists of 13 residues. The germline CDR1 and CDR2 sequences are KGHDR and SFDVKD. The CDR3 reads CATSEPTGDEQYF. In DNA, the CDR3 is TGTGCCACCAGTGAACCGACAGGCGACGAGCAGTACTTC.

This clonotype turned up a few times. This chain connects TRBV5-1 to TRBJ2-3; weak D call: TRBD2 (5 bases). Trimming stripped 0 bases from V and 8 bases from J, with 10 bases between. Per the germline V gene, CDR1 is SGHRS and CDR2 is YFSETQ. There are 13 residues in the CDR3. This CDR3 is CASSLAGRGTQYF. Here the CDR3 DNA reads TGCGCCAGCAGCTTGGCCGGCCGGGGTACGCAGTATTTT.

The CDR3 DNA sequence: TGCAGCGTTGTGGGGACGGCTCAAGAGACCCAGTACTTC. This translates into CSVVGTAQETQYF. The chain combines TRBV29-1 with TRBJ2-5; the D call may be TRBD1 or TRBD2 (5 bases each). Trimming cost V 4 bases and J 2 bases, with 11 bases left between them. Germline CDR1 SQVTM, CDR2 ANQGSEA. This CDR3 comprises 13 residues.

In this sample, this clonotype turned up many times. The genes are TRBV11-2 and TRBJ1-1; D not resolved. Per the germline V gene, CDR1 is SGHAT and CDR2 is FQNNGV. Deletions cut 5 bases from V and 0 bases from J, with 7 bases between. The CDR3 runs to 13 residues. CDR3 bases: TGTGCCAGCAGCGCGATGATGAACACTGAAGCTTTCTTT. Encoded protein: CASSAMMNTEAFF.

This sequence joins TRBV25-1 and TRBJ1-3; no clear D. Trimming stripped 4 bases from V and 9 bases from J, with 16 bases between. The V gene's germline CDR1 is MGHDK and CDR2 SYGVNS. This CDR3 comprises 14 residues. The CDR3 loop reads CASSGWPVGGTIYF. The CDR3 DNA follows: TGTGCCAGCAGTGGATGGCCGGTTGGAGGCACCATATATTTT.

V and J are TRBV6-2 or TRBV6-3 and TRBJ2-2, with D perhaps TRBD2 (7 bases). V was cut by 6 bases and J by 4 bases, with 27 bases left in between. Germline CDR1 MNHEY, CDR2 SVGEGT. CDR3 size: 19 residues. The CDR3 loop reads CASSPRGAGGSSGTGELFF. The CDR3 DNA follows: TGTGCCAGCAGCCCCCGGGGGGCTGGCGGGAGCTCGGGCACCGGGGAGCTGTTTTTT.

This clonotype came up a few times. The V and J genes are TRBV7-3 and TRBJ2-5; D may match TRBD1 or TRBD2 (5 bases each). V was clipped by 5 bases and J by 4 bases, with 17 bases between them. The length of the CDR3 is 15 residues. Germline V gene lookup returns CDR1 SGHTA and CDR2 FQGTGA. The CDR3: CASSPGGRGRETQYF. CDR3 in DNA: TGTGCCAGCAGCCCTGGGGGTCGGGGACGAGAGACCCAGTACTTC.

This clonotype showed up just a few times. V gene TRBV2 combines with J gene TRBJ2-6; D is uncertain. This CDR3 is built from 17 residues. Looked up from germline, CDR1 is SNHLY and CDR2 is FYNNEI. The V gene lost 3 bases and the J gene lost 0 bases, with 12 bases spanning the gap. The CDR3 bases are TGTGCCAGCAGTGAGAGCAGGTTGATCTCTGGGGCCAACGTCCTGACTTTC. It yields the protein CASSESRLISGANVLTF. The full variable domain, with the rest looked up from reference TRBV2 and TRBJ2-6, is EPEVTQTPSHQVTQMGQEVILRCVPISNHLYFYWYRQILGQKVEFLVSFYNNEISEKSEIFDDQFSVERPDGSNFTLKIRSTKLEDSAMYFCASSESRLISGANVLTFGAGSRLTVL.

The V call is TRBV19, the J call TRBJ2-2; possible D gene TRBD2, 6 bases. This CDR3 has 14 amino acids. Germline CDR1 LNHDA, CDR2 SQIVND (reference sequence). Trimming cost V 0 bases and J 6 bases, with 8 bases left between them. CDR3 region: CASSIDGGAGELFF. CDR3 nucleotide sequence: TGTGCCAGTAGTATAGATGGAGGGGCCGGGGAGCTGTTTTTT.

The J gene is TRBJ2-7, the V gene TRBV2; D is unresolved. The CDR3 loop spans 13 amino acids. The V gene's germline CDR1 is SNHLY and CDR2 FYNNEI. V was trimmed by 8 bases and J by 2 bases, leaving 13 bases between them. The CDR3 DNA reads as TGTGCCAGCTACGACGTAAGGACCTACGAGCAGTACTTC. Amino acid sequence: CASYDVRTYEQYF.

This rearrangement joins TRBV7-9 to TRBJ1-1; D might be TRBD1 (6 bases). The CDR3 has 14 amino acids. Trimming removed 5 bases at V and 4 bases at J, with 14 bases between. From germline, CDR1 is SEHNR and CDR2 FQNEAQ (reference sequence). This chain's CDR3 is CASSNRVRTTEAFF. The CDR3 nucleotides are TGTGCCAGCAGCAACAGGGTTAGAACCACTGAAGCTTTCTTT.

The gene calls are TRBV5-8 and TRBJ2-3, with D possibly being TRBD1 (6 bases). V lost 6 bases to trimming and J lost 3 bases, with 11 bases between them. This CDR3 region has 13 residues. CDR1 and CDR2 (germline): SGHTS, YDEGEE. The CDR3 bases are TGTGCCAGCATTGGACAGCGAACAGATACGCAGTATTTT. This encodes CASIGQRTDTQYF.

Points on this clonotype: One end of the junction fails to match germline, which may point to a read error. V gene TRBV3-1 combines with J gene TRBJ2-7; D might be TRBD1 (5 bases). Germline V gene lookup returns CDR1 LGHDT and CDR2 YNNKEL (reference sequence). The CDR3 is 15 amino acids. This CDR3 reads CASSQGAGRSYEQYF. The DNA for the CDR3 is TGCGCCAGCAGCCAAGGGGCAGGGCGGTCCTACGAGCAGTACTTC.

V usage is TRBV28 and J usage is TRBJ2-3; 14 nucleotides align to TRBD2. The CDR3 runs to 18 residues. Germline V gene sequence: CDR1 MDHEN, CDR2 SYDVKM. J lost 1 base, V lost 2 bases, and 5 bases had no gene match. CDR3 in amino acids: CASSLTPGLAGGTDTQYF. The CDR3 nucleotides read TGTGCCAGCAGTTTAACCCCGGGACTAGCGGGGGGCACAGATACGCAGTATTTT.

The chain combines TRBV6-1 with TRBJ2-2, with a weak D call TRBD2 (5 bases). CDR1 is MNHNS, CDR2 SASEGT, per germline. V was clipped by 1 base and J by 5 bases, with 8 bases between them. The CDR3 spans 14 residues. The CDR3 protein is CASSEVRGTGELFF. The CDR3 nucleotides are TGTGCCAGCAGTGAAGTCCGGGGAACCGGGGAGCTGTTTTTT.

The chain combines TRBV11-2 with TRBJ2-7; D is ambiguous. This CDR3 comprises 12 residues. V was clipped by 0 bases and J by 6 bases, with 6 bases between them. Germline V gene data show CDR1 as SGHAT and CDR2 as FQNNGV. CDR3 region: CASSLDVSEQYF. In DNA form, the CDR3 reads TGTGCCAGCAGCTTAGATGTCAGCGAGCAGTACTTC.

This clonotype was counted a single time. This may be a read error: a much more frequent sequence differs by one nucleotide. This chain joins TRBV28 and TRBJ2-7; the D gene is possibly TRBD1 (7 bases). Germline CDR1 MDHEN, CDR2 SYDVKM. This CDR3 is 15 amino acids long. This CDR3 is CASSAPGGISYGQYF. In DNA form, the CDR3 reads TGTGCCAGCAGTGCGCCAGGGGGGATCTCCTACGGGCAGTACTTC.

The rearrangement uses TRBV12-3 or TRBV12-4 and TRBJ2-3; TRBD1 agrees at 9 bases. Trimming took 5 bases from V and 3 from J; bases not matched to a gene: 6. CDR3 length: 15 amino acids. The CDR3 is CASSPQGARTDTQYF. As DNA, the CDR3 is TGTGCCAGCAGTCCACAGGGGGCGAGAACAGATACGCAGTATTTT.

This sequence joins TRBV7-2 and TRBJ2-1, with 8 bases identical to TRBD2. Germline CDR1 and CDR2: SGHTA and FQGNSA. The CDR3 consists of 17 residues. Trimming took 2 bases from V and 0 from J; bases not matched to a gene: 6. The CDR3 bases are TGTGCCAGCAGCTTAACAGCGGGAGCCCGCTCCTACAATGAGCAGTTCTTC. It codes for CASSLTAGARSYNEQFF.

Ten or more counts support this clonotype. The chain uses TRBV30 and TRBJ2-5, with D possibly being TRBD1 (6 bases). V shed 3 bases and J shed 5 bases, with 16 bases lying between them. Germline V lookup: CDR1 GTSNPN, CDR2 SVGIG (reference sequence). The CDR3 has 14 amino acids. CDR3 amino acids: CAWRGGGAGETQYF. The CDR3 DNA reads TGTGCCTGGAGGGGTGGGGGCGCCGGGGAGACCCAGTACTTC.

This chain links TRBV7-9 with TRBJ2-2, with TRBD1 identical over 7 bases. The CDR3 runs to 16 residues. Trimming removed 5 bases from V and 6 bases from J; junction bases left unmatched: 12. CDR1 and CDR2 (germline): SEHNR, FQNEAQ (reference sequence). CDR3 DNA sequence: TGTGCCAGCAGCCGAAGCACAGGGGCCGGCGCCGGGGAGCTGTTTTTT. The encoded protein is CASSRSTGAGAGELFF.